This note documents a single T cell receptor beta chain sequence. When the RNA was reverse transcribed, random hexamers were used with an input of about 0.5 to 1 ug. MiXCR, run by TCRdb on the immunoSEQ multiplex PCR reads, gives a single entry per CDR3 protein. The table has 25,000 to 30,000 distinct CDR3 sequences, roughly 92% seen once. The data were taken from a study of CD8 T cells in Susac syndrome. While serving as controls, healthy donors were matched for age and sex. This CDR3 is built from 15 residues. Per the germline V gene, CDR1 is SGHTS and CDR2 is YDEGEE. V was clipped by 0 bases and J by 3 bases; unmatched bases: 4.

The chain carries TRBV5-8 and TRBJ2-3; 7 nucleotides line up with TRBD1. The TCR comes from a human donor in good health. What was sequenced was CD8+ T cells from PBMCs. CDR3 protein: CASSLAGGRTDTQYF. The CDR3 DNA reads TGTGCCAGCAGCTTGGCAGGGGGACGGACAGATACGCAGTATTTT.